Presented here are 15 T cell receptor beta chains from one specimen sequenced in a study of blood T cell repertoires in COVID-19. Generated by immunoSEQ multiplex PCR, the TCRdb table keeps only in-frame clones and is missing some. The table shows 25,000 to 30,000 clones, with around 90% occurring only once. Input material: peripheral blood. These receptors originate from a human donor in a cohort sampled during active COVID-19.

V gene TRBV7-2 combines with J gene TRBJ1-2, with 7 nucleotides matching TRBD1. V lost 1 base to trimming and J lost 3 bases; unmatched junction nucleotides: 17. The CDR3 is made up of 19 amino acids. From germline, CDR1 is SGHTA and CDR2 FQGNSA. As DNA, the CDR3 is TGTGCCAGCAGCTTAGGTATAAGGGGGACAGTTTTAAAGGACTATGGCTACACCTTC. This codes for CASSLGIRGTVLKDYGYTF.

The chain recombines TRBV7-6 with TRBJ2-3, with 9 bases matching TRBD1. Germline V lookup: CDR1 SGHVS, CDR2 FNYEAQ. The CDR3 has 15 residues. Germline trimming cut 4 bases from V and 6 bases from J; bases unmatched to any gene: 8. This CDR3 reads CASSSQGAGGDTQYF. The CDR3 DNA reads as TGTGCCAGCAGCTCACAGGGGGCCGGGGGGGATACGCAGTATTTT.

Points on this clone: This same CDR3 is encoded by further DNA sequences in the sample. V usage is TRBV10-2 and J usage is TRBJ1-2; D unclear. Trimming took off 7 bases at V and 5 bases at J, with 20 bases between the two ends. CDR3 length equals 15 residues. CDR1 and CDR2 (germline): WSHSY, SAAADI. DNA for the CDR3: TGCGCCAGCACAAGGCAGGTCTCTTGGGTTTATGGCTACACCTTC. Encoded protein: CASTRQVSWVYGYTF.

This chain connects TRBV28 to TRBJ2-3; 16 bases are shared with TRBD2. This CDR3 is 19 amino acids long. Germline loops: CDR1 MDHEN, CDR2 SYDVKM. The junction had 16 bases not matched to a gene; V was cut back by 9 bases and J by 4 bases. The CDR3 sequence is CASNASGTSGRAGSDTQYF. The CDR3 DNA follows: TGTGCCAGTAACGCCTCCGGGACTAGCGGGAGGGCCGGGTCAGATACGCAGTATTTT.

The J gene is TRBJ2-7, the V gene TRBV19; maybe TRBD1 (6 bases). V lost 11 bases and J 2 bases, leaving 28 bases between the germline ends. The germline CDR1 and CDR2 sequences are LNHDA and SQIVND (reference sequence). The CDR3 consists of 17 residues. CDR3 in DNA: TGTGCCTCAATGGGGACCCAACAGACAGGTGGTCCCTACGAGCAGTACTTC. Its translation: CASMGTQQTGGPYEQYF.

The sample holds a few counts of this clone. The chain carries TRBV28 and TRBJ2-4; weak D call: TRBD1 (6 bases). Germline V lookup: CDR1 MDHEN, CDR2 SYDVKM. The ends were cut back, 2 bases at V and 0 bases at J, with 11 bases in the middle. CDR3 length: 16 amino acids. CDR3: CASSLTGFQAKNIQYF. CDR3 sequence (DNA): TGTGCCAGCAGTTTAACAGGGTTTCAAGCCAAAAACATTCAGTACTTC. Based on the CDR3 plus reference TRBV28 and TRBJ2-4, the full variable domain is DVKVTQSSRYLVKRTGEKVFLECVQDMDHENMFWYRQDPGLGLRLIYFSYDVKMKEKGDIPEGYSVSREKKERFSLILESASTNQTSMYLCASSLTGFQAKNIQYFGAGTRLSVL.

V usage is TRBV9 and J usage is TRBJ2-3, with 10 bases lining up with TRBD2. The CDR3 is 16 amino acids. Germline V CDR1 and CDR2: SGDLS, YYNGEE. The J segment lost 1 base and the V segment lost 0 bases, leaving 2 bases of the junction unmatched. As DNA, the CDR3 is TGTGCCAGCAGCGTAGCGGGGACTAGCGGCACAGATACGCAGTATTTT. As protein: CASSVAGTSGTDTQYF.

The chain has TRBV5-1 and TRBJ1-1, with TRBD1 matching 7 bases. The CDR3 has 14 amino acids. The V gene's germline CDR1 is SGHRS and CDR2 YFSETQ. Trimming removed 4 bases from V and 1 base from J; junction bases left unmatched: 4. The CDR3: CASSRQGQNTEAFF. CDR3 coding DNA: TGCGCCAGCAGCCGACAGGGTCAGAACACTGAAGCTTTCTTT.

This chain connects TRBV21-1 to TRBJ1-2; TRBD1, the table's D call, lacks a check against the DNA. TRBV21-1 is listed as a pseudogene. The CDR3 has 15 residues. CDR3 sequence (DNA): TGTGCCAGCAGCTCGAGCAGGAAGCTCCCCGGTGGCTACACCTTC. It encodes CASSSSRKLPGGYTF.

The chain couples TRBV23-1 to TRBJ2-3; no clear D. TRBV23-1 is recorded as an ORF, its role being uncertain. The CDR3 length is 14 residues. Trimming left V 1 base short and J 4 bases short, with 9 bases between. CDR3 loop: CASSQYSDSDTQYF. Here the CDR3 DNA reads TGCGCCAGCAGTCAATATTCCGACTCAGATACGCAGTATTTT.

The chain combines TRBV19 with TRBJ1-5; 9 bases fit TRBD1. Germline V gene data show CDR1 as LNHDA and CDR2 as SQIVND (reference sequence). After removal of 1 base from V and 2 bases from J, the junction contained 0 bases not matched to a gene. The CDR3 sequence is 15 residues long. The CDR3 DNA reads TGTGCCAGTAGTATAGGGACAGGGGGCAATCAGCCCCAGCATTTT. Its protein product is CASSIGTGGNQPQHF.

The chain recombines TRBV10-1 with TRBJ2-3, with D uncertain. Germline-derived CDR1 and CDR2 are WNHNN and SYGVQD (reference sequence). The V and J ends lost 6 bases and 6 bases respectively, with 16 bases between them. The CDR3 is made up of 14 amino acids. In DNA form, the CDR3 reads TGCGCCAGCAGCCCAGGCCGCCCATGGGATACGCAGTATTTT. Its translation: CASSPGRPWDTQYF.

The rearrangement links TRBV5-1 to TRBJ1-1; 7 bases map to TRBD1. The germline CDR1 and CDR2 sequences are SGHRS and YFSETQ. The CDR3 runs to 18 residues. J lost 3 bases, V lost 1 base, and 15 bases had no gene match. The DNA of the CDR3 is TGCGCCAGCAGCTTGTTGCCAGGGGGAGTGGGTGAGGACACTGAAGCTTTCTTT. As protein: CASSLLPGGVGEDTEAFF.

The gene calls are TRBV18 and TRBJ1-4, with D uncertain. V lost 3 bases and J lost 1, with 6 bases in between. CDR3 length: 14 residues. Germline assignment: CDR1 KGHSH and CDR2 LQKENI. Written as DNA, the CDR3 is TGTGCCAGCTCACCGGGAGGAACTAATGAAAAACTGTTTTTT. Translation: CASSPGGTNEKLFF.

The chain combines TRBV5-4 with TRBJ2-5; 7 bases line up with TRBD1. The CDR3 has 14 residues. V trimming: 4 bases; J trimming: 3 bases; junction bases outside the gene matches: 6. CDR1 is SGHNT, CDR2 YYREEE, per germline (reference sequence). The CDR3 DNA reads as TGTGCCAGCAGCCAGCAGACAGGGAAAGAGACCCAGTACTTC. This encodes CASSQQTGKETQYF.